Given below is one T cell receptor (beta chain) in context. Antigen specificity is unknown. This specimen belongs to a study of CXCR3-negative and CXCR3-positive naive CD8 T cells. Regarding the study as a whole: Diversity was high in both naive subsets and much lower in memory cells. PBMCs showed partially decreased CXCR3 expression after cryopreservation, and most assays used fresh PBMCs.

The authors made the TRB cDNA libraries by 5' RACE using UMI labels. Following a re-call of the 5' RACE reads, TCRdb has one entry per CDR3 protein and lacks DNA. The repertoire table contains about 40,000 distinct CDR3 sequences. Germline V gene sequence: CDR1 MNHEY, CDR2 SMNVEV (reference sequence). This CDR3 is built from 14 residues. This clonotype was sampled from a human donor in good health. Some clones in this sample may be carry-over from other donors' samples. V gene TRBV27 combines with J gene TRBJ2-1. The sequencing sample was made of memory CD8+ T cells from blood. CDR3 sequence reads: CASSYRKPDNEQFF.